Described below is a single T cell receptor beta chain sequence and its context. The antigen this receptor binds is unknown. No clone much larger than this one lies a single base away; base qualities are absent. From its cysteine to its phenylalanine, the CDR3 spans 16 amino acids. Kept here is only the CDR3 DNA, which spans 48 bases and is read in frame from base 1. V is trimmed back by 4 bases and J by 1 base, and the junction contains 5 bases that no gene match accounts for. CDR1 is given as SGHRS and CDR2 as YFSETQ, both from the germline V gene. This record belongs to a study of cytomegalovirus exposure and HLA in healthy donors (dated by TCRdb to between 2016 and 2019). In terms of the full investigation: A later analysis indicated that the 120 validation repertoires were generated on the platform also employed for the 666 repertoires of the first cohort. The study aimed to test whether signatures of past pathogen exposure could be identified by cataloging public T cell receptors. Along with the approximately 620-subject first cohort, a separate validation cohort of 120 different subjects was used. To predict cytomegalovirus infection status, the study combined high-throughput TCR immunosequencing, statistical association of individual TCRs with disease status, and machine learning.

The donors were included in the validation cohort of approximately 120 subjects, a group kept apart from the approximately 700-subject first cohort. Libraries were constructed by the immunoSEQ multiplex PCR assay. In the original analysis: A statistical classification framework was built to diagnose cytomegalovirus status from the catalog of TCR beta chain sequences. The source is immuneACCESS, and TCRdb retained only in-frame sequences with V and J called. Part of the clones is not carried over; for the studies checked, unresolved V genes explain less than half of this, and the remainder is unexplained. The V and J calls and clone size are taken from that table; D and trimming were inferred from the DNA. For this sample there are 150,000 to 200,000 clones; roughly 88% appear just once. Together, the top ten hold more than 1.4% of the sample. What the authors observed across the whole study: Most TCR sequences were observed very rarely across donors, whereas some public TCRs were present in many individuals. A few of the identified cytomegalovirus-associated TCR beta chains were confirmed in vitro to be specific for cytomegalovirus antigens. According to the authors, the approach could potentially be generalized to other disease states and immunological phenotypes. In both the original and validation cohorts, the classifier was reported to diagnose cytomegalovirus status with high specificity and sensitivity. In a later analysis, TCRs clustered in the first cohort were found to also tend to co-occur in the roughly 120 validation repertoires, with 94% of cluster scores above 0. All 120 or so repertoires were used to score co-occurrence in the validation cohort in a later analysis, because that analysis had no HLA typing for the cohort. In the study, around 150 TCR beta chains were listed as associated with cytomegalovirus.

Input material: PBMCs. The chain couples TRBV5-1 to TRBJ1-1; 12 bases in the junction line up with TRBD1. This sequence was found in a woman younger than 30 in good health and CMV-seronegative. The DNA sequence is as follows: TGCGCCAGCAGCGGGGGACAGGGGGCCCGGAACACTGAAGCTTTCTTT. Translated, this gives CASSGGQGARNTEAFF.